Presented here are 32 T cell receptor beta chains from one specimen sequenced in a study of blood T cell repertoires in COVID-19. Profiled with immunoSEQ multiplex PCR; TCRdb holds only in-frame clones, not every one. Here the sample spans 200,000 to 300,000 clones, 75% to 95% being singletons. Specimen: peripheral blood. The origin of the receptors is a person aged 18 to 30 with COVID-19, enrolled during active disease.

The chain employs TRBV2 and TRBJ2-7; 12 bases line up with TRBD2. Germline loops: CDR1 SNHLY, CDR2 FYNNEI. The CDR3 has 15 residues. With V trimmed by 4 bases and J by 3 bases, 4 bases remained unmatched. This CDR3 reads CASSGLAGVNYEQYF. The DNA of the CDR3 is TGTGCCAGCAGTGGACTAGCGGGAGTGAACTACGAGCAGTACTTC.

The J gene is TRBJ2-6, the V gene TRBV7-9; TRBD2 might be the D (6 bases). Trimming took 4 bases from V and 1 from J, leaving 8 bases between them. CDR3 length: 15 residues. Per germline, CDR1 SEHNR and CDR2 FQNEAQ (reference sequence). Here the CDR3 DNA reads TGTGCCAGCAGCTCCCGGGGGTCTGGGGCCAACGTCCTGACTTTC. Its protein is CASSSRGSGANVLTF.

The V and J genes are TRBV28 and TRBJ2-7; D unresolved. This CDR3 is 13 amino acids long. Germline CDR1 and CDR2: MDHEN and SYDVKM. V was pared by 5 bases and J by 3 bases, with 11 bases between. The CDR3 loop reads CASSPAGGYEQYF. In nucleotides, the CDR3 is TGTGCCAGCAGTCCAGCTGGCGGCTACGAGCAGTACTTC.

The rearrangement uses TRBV28 and TRBJ2-1, with 7 bases lining up with TRBD1. Germline V gene data show CDR1 as MDHEN and CDR2 as SYDVKM. CDR3 length: 14 amino acids. The junction had 2 bases not matched to a gene; V was cut back by 4 bases and J by 2 bases. CDR3 DNA: TGTGCCAGCAGTTACAGGGGCACCTACAATGAGCAGTTCTTC. This encodes CASSYRGTYNEQFF.

This chain uses TRBV12-3 or TRBV12-4 with TRBJ2-2; TRBD1 aligns across 7 bases. The CDR3 is made up of 13 amino acids. V dropped 6 bases and J dropped 7; count of bases not matched to a gene: 5. DNA of the CDR3: TGTGCCAGCAGCTCAGGGGGAAACGGGGAGCTGTTTTTT. It specifies CASSSGGNGELFF.

The V call is TRBV28, the J call TRBJ1-2, with TRBD1 matching 8 bases. Germline assignment: CDR1 MDHEN and CDR2 SYDVKM. The CDR3 loop spans 13 amino acids. With V trimmed by 5 bases and J by 7 bases, 6 bases remained unmatched. The CDR3 sequence: CASSPRQGTGYTF. DNA of the CDR3: TGTGCCAGCAGTCCCCGACAGGGGACTGGCTACACCTTC.

The chain has TRBV19 and TRBJ1-2; 10 bases line up with TRBD1. J was trimmed by 8 bases and V by 3 bases; bases with no gene match: 6. Germline V gives CDR1 LNHDA, CDR2 SQIVND (reference sequence). This CDR3 is 14 amino acids long. CDR3 in amino acids: CASSISGTGEGYTF. The CDR3 bases are TGTGCCAGTAGTATCTCCGGGACAGGGGAAGGCTACACCTTC.

The rearrangement links TRBV24-1 to TRBJ2-7; 7 nucleotides align to TRBD1. V shed 8 bases and J 5 bases; nucleotides not matched to a gene: 20. The CDR3 has 17 residues. The germline CDR1 and CDR2 sequences are KGHDR and SFDVKD. CDR3 amino acids: CATTIRRGTETGHEQYF. The DNA for the CDR3 is TGTGCCACCACTATCCGCCGAGGGACAGAGACCGGTCACGAGCAGTACTTC.

This chain connects TRBV5-1 to TRBJ2-6; 12 positions match TRBD2. V was clipped by 4 bases and J by 3 bases; unmatched bases: 2. The CDR3 contains 16 residues. CDR1 SGHRS and CDR2 YFSETQ come from the germline V gene. DNA of the CDR3: TGCGCCAGCAGCGGACTAGCGGGAAATGGGGCCAACGTCCTGACTTTC. It codes for CASSGLAGNGANVLTF.

The chain recombines TRBV9 with TRBJ2-7; 14 bases are shared with TRBD2. Germline-derived CDR1 and CDR2 are SGDLS and YYNGEE. The V and J ends lost 3 bases and 6 bases, in that order; junction bases with no gene match: 8. The CDR3 loop spans 16 amino acids. CDR3 coding DNA: TGTGCCAGCAGCGCGGGACTAGCGGGAGCCGCGGGCGAGCAGTACTTC. Protein product: CASSAGLAGAAGEQYF.

This clone showed up just once. The rearrangement uses TRBV10-3 and TRBJ2-7; 7 bases map to TRBD2. From germline, CDR1 is ENHRY and CDR2 SYGVKD. The CDR3 runs 13 residues. V trimming: 8 bases; J trimming: 0 bases; junction bases outside the gene matches: 4. This CDR3 reads CAIGGDNSYEQYF. CDR3 sequence (DNA): TGTGCCATCGGGGGGGATAACTCCTACGAGCAGTACTTC.

The rearrangement uses TRBV20-1 and TRBJ2-1; 9 positions agree with TRBD2. This CDR3 spans 14 amino acids. CDR1 and CDR2 from the germline V gene are DFQATT and SNEGSKA (reference sequence). The V gene end was trimmed by 3 bases and the J gene end by 6 bases; junction bases not matched to a gene: 6. Here the CDR3 reads CSASLAGILNEQFF. The CDR3, as DNA: TGCAGTGCTAGTCTAGCGGGAATCCTCAATGAGCAGTTCTTC.

The chain couples TRBV7-2 to TRBJ2-1; D unclear. The V gene lost 1 base and the J gene lost 7 bases, with 8 bases spanning the gap. This CDR3 spans 13 amino acids. Looked up from germline, CDR1 is SGHTA and CDR2 is FQGNSA. The CDR3 protein is CASSLGLLNEQFF. CDR3 DNA sequence: TGTGCCAGCAGCTTAGGACTTTTGAATGAGCAGTTCTTC.

The rearrangement joins TRBV2 to TRBJ2-2; 9 bases align to TRBD1. The length of the CDR3 is 13 residues. CDR1 and CDR2 from the germline V gene are SNHLY and FYNNEI. V lost 8 bases and J lost 5; bases outside the gene matches: 3. CDR3 region: CASRTGETGELFF. CDR3 coding DNA: TGTGCCAGCCGGACAGGGGAAACCGGGGAGCTGTTTTTT.

The rearrangement uses TRBV5-4 and TRBJ2-1; weak D call: TRBD1 (6 bases). The CDR3 length is 13 residues. Trimming pared 4 bases from V and 9 bases from J, leaving 14 bases between. CDR1 and CDR2 from the germline V gene are SGHNT and YYREEE (reference sequence). The CDR3 coding sequence is TGTGCCAGCAGCCCATCCACGGACAGTGAGCAGTTCTTC. It translates to CASSPSTDSEQFF.

The J gene is TRBJ2-4, the V gene TRBV29-1; TRBD1 might be the D (6 bases). Germline CDR1 and CDR2: SQVTM and ANQGSEA. CDR3 length: 14 amino acids. Trimming pared 2 bases from V and 4 bases from J, leaving 12 bases between. The CDR3 loop reads CSVESQTGKNIQYF. The CDR3 nucleotides read TGCAGCGTTGAAAGCCAGACAGGAAAAAACATTCAGTACTTC.

V and J are TRBV25-1 and TRBJ2-1, with 7 bases lining up with TRBD2. V lost 4 bases, J lost 8 bases, and 17 bases stayed unmatched. Germline CDR1 MGHDK, CDR2 SYGVNS. The CDR3 length is 17 residues. In DNA form, the CDR3 reads TGTGCCAGCAGTGGATTTGGATCGGCGGGAGATATCTATGAGCAGTTCTTC. As protein: CASSGFGSAGDIYEQFF.

The chain carries TRBV28 and TRBJ2-6; 11 nucleotides match TRBD2. After removal of 3 bases from V and 4 bases from J, the junction contained 8 bases not matched to a gene. Germline V CDR1 and CDR2: MDHEN, SYDVKM. This CDR3 comprises 18 residues. The CDR3 protein is CASSFPLLAGAGANVLTF. CDR3 sequence (DNA): TGTGCCAGCAGTTTTCCTTTACTAGCGGGAGCAGGGGCCAACGTCCTGACTTTC.

V is TRBV19 and J is TRBJ2-3, with D maybe TRBD1 (6 bases). Trimming removed 5 bases from V and 1 base from J, with 10 bases in between. The germline CDR1 and CDR2 sequences are LNHDA and SQIVND (reference sequence). The CDR3 is 14 residues long. The DNA for the CDR3 is TGTGCCAGTAGTCCTCGACAGGGCACAGATACGCAGTATTTT. Encoded protein: CASSPRQGTDTQYF.

V and J are TRBV4-1 and TRBJ2-1, with unresolved D. The CDR3 is 15 residues long. Germline V gives CDR1 MGHRA, CDR2 YSYEKL. Trimming pared 0 bases from V and 10 bases from J, leaving 16 bases between. CDR3 sequence reads: CASSQDLPGGSEQFF. Here the CDR3 DNA reads TGCGCCAGCAGCCAAGATCTACCCGGCGGTAGCGAGCAGTTCTTC.

The rearrangement uses TRBV20-1 and TRBJ2-3; tentative D call: TRBD1 (5 bases). The CDR3 sequence is 11 residues long. Germline values: CDR1 DFQATT, CDR2 SNEGSKA (reference sequence). V was clipped by 5 bases and J by 6 bases, with 9 bases between them. CDR3 DNA sequence: TGCAGTGCTTTCAGACAGGATACGCAGTATTTT. Translation gives CSAFRQDTQYF.

This chain uses TRBV27 with TRBJ2-6; D unresolved. CDR3 length equals 16 residues. CDR1 MNHEY and CDR2 SMNVEV come from the germline V gene (reference sequence). The germline V and J ends were trimmed by 4 bases and 0 bases, with 10 bases remaining between them. Here the CDR3 reads CASSSVQISGANVLTF. DNA for the CDR3: TGTGCCAGCAGTTCCGTACAGATCTCTGGGGCCAACGTCCTGACTTTC.

This chain uses TRBV7-2 with TRBJ2-7, with 8 bases lining up with TRBD2. Trimming took 3 bases from V and 0 from J; bases not matched to a gene: 7. Germline loops: CDR1 SGHTA, CDR2 FQGNSA. The CDR3 totals 16 residues. CDR3 nucleotide sequence: TGTGCCAGCAGCTTTTTTTCGAGCGGGGGCTCCTACGAGCAGTACTTC. Protein: CASSFFSSGGSYEQYF.

This chain connects TRBV3-1 (or the pseudogene TRBV3-2) to TRBJ2-3; 7 nucleotides agree with TRBD2. Germline assignment: CDR1 LGHDT and CDR2 YNNKEL (reference sequence). The CDR3 loop spans 14 amino acids. V was pared by 3 bases and J by 3 bases, with 3 bases of the junction left unmatched. For the CDR3, the DNA is TGTGCCAGCAGCCACGAACTAGCGACAGATACGCAGTATTTT. This sequence encodes CASSHELATDTQYF.

The chain has TRBV4-1 and TRBJ2-2, with D possibly being TRBD1 (6 bases). Looked up from germline, CDR1 is MGHRA and CDR2 is YSYEKL. The CDR3 extends over 16 amino acids. Deletions cut 3 bases from V and 3 bases from J, with 14 bases between. The CDR3 bases are TGCGCCAGCAGCCAGGTGGAAGGACAGTACACCGGGGAGCTGTTTTTT. Amino acids: CASSQVEGQYTGELFF.

The chain uses TRBV10-1 and TRBJ2-7; no definite D call. The CDR3 loop spans 13 amino acids. Trimming took 4 bases from V and 0 from J, leaving 7 bases between them. Germline values: CDR1 WNHNN, CDR2 SYGVQD (reference sequence). The CDR3 nucleotides read TGCGCCAGCAGTGGCGGCGCCTCCTACGAGCAGTACTTC. Its translation: CASSGGASYEQYF.

The V gene is TRBV7-9, the J gene TRBJ1-3; D is undetermined. V lost 1 base to trimming and J lost 4 bases, with 8 bases between them. This CDR3 is built from 14 residues. The V gene's germline CDR1 is SEHNR and CDR2 FQNEAQ (reference sequence). Here the CDR3 reads CASSLVEKGNTIYF. The CDR3 nucleotides read TGTGCCAGCAGCTTAGTGGAGAAGGGAAACACCATATATTTT.

The chain uses TRBV29-1 and TRBJ1-2; weak D call: TRBD1 (5 bases). The germline V gene encodes CDR1 SQVTM and CDR2 ANQGSEA. The V end lost 0 bases, the J end lost 3 bases, and 17 bases lay between the germline ends. The CDR3 spans 16 residues. CDR3 sequence: CSVEEMAAGRYYGYTF. CDR3 sequence (DNA): TGCAGCGTTGAAGAAATGGCCGCGGGACGGTACTATGGCTACACCTTC.

This chain joins TRBV11-2 and TRBJ2-3; D is uncertain. The CDR3 consists of 13 residues. Germline V gives CDR1 SGHAT, CDR2 FQNNGV. The germline V and J ends were trimmed by 4 bases and 3 bases, with 8 bases remaining between them. The CDR3 sequence: CASSSDGTDTQYF. The CDR3 nucleotides read TGTGCCAGCAGCTCCGACGGGACAGATACGCAGTATTTT.

V is TRBV5-4 and J is TRBJ2-3, with D tentatively TRBD2 (6 bases). There are 14 residues in the CDR3. V was pared by 6 bases and J by 1 base, with 12 bases between. The germline CDR1 and CDR2 sequences are SGHNT and YYREEE (reference sequence). The CDR3 spells CASTTPGGTDTQYF. The CDR3 DNA is TGTGCCAGCACCACTCCGGGGGGCACAGATACGCAGTATTTT.

The rearrangement links TRBV11-2 to TRBJ2-3; a weak D match, TRBD1 (5 bases). This CDR3 is 16 amino acids long. The germline V gene has CDR1 SGHAT and CDR2 FQNNGV. V was shortened by 1 base and J by 3 bases, with 14 bases between the two germline ends. In DNA form, the CDR3 reads TGTGCCAGCAGCTTAGTTGGGGCTTCTTTGACAGATACGCAGTATTTT. Amino acids: CASSLVGASLTDTQYF. Based on the CDR3 plus reference TRBV11-2 and TRBJ2-3, the full variable domain is EAGVAQSPRYKIIEKRQSVAFWCNPISGHATLYWYQQILGQGPKLLIQFQNNGVVDDSQLPKDRFSAERLKGVDSTLKIQPAKLEDSAVYLCASSLVGASLTDTQYFGPGTRLTVL.

This sequence joins TRBV10-1 and TRBJ1-2; a possible D gene is TRBD1 (6 bases). Germline CDR1 reads WNHNN; CDR2 reads SYGVQD (reference sequence). The CDR3 consists of 13 residues. V was trimmed by 8 bases and J by 4 bases, leaving 14 bases between them. CDR3 in amino acids: CASPRTVGYGYTF. For the CDR3, the DNA is TGCGCCAGCCCCCGGACAGTAGGCTATGGCTACACCTTC.